Below are 4 T cell receptor beta chains sequenced from a single sample in a study of T-cell memory formation after mild COVID-19. TCRdb processed the 5' RACE reads anew with MiXCR; each CDR3 protein has one entry. The data hold a few hundred thousand distinct CDR3 sequences, with approximately 10% observed a single time. The specimen sequenced was PBMCs or a T cell subset sorted from them (not recorded which). These receptor sequences come from a young man who had mild COVID-19 (a few samples of this study predate the infection). Cell type and time point are not known.

In its sample, this clonotype was seen a few times. J is TRBJ2-7 and V is TRBV20-1, with D unclear. Germline CDR1 and CDR2: DFQATT and SNEGSKA (reference sequence). V gave up 6 bases and J gave up 10 bases, with 13 bases separating them. CDR3 length equals 10 residues. The CDR3 loop reads CSAKQVAQYV. CDR3 nucleotide sequence: TGCAGTGCGAAACAAGTAGCTCAGTACGTC.

The J gene is TRBJ1-2, the V gene TRBV18; 7 bases are a match to TRBD1. Germline lookup yields CDR1 KGHSH and CDR2 LQKENI. Germline trimming cut 3 bases from V and 1 base from J; bases unmatched to any gene: 5. This CDR3 comprises 15 residues. CDR3 residues: CASSPMGQLNYGYTF. CDR3 sequence (DNA): TGTGCCAGCTCACCCATGGGACAGCTTAACTATGGCTACACCTTC.

This clonotype was seen more than once but under ten times. This chain connects TRBV10-2 to TRBJ2-1; 13 positions match TRBD2. The CDR3 is 17 residues long. V shed 2 bases, J shed 4 bases, and the junction held 5 bases outside the gene matches. CDR1 is WSHSY, CDR2 SAAADI, per germline. This CDR3 is CASSEIRTSGGYNEQFF. In nucleotides, the CDR3 is TGCGCCAGCAGTGAGATACGGACTAGCGGGGGATACAATGAGCAGTTCTTC.

This clonotype was picked up a small number of times. The V and J genes are TRBV4-2 and TRBJ1-1, with unresolved D. Germline V gene lookup returns CDR1 LGHNA and CDR2 YNFKEQ. The CDR3 sequence is 15 residues long. Between the trimmed V and J ends, which lost 0 bases and 0 bases, there was a span of 8 bases. Here the CDR3 reads CASSQDPGLNTEAFF. As DNA, the CDR3 is TGTGCCAGCAGCCAAGATCCAGGTTTGAACACTGAAGCTTTCTTT.